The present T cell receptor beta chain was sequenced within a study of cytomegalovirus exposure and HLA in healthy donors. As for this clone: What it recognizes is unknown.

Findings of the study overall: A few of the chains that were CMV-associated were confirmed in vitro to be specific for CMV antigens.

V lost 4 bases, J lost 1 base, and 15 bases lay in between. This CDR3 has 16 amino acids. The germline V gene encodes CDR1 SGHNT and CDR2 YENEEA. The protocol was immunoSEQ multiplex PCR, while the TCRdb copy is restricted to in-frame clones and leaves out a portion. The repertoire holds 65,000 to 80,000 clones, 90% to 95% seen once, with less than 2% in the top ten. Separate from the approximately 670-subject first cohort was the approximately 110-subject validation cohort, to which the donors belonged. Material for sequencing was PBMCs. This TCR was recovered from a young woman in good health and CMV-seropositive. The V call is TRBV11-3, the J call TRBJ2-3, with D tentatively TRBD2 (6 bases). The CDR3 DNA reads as TGTGCCAGCAGCTCCCTAATGACGGGGGGCACAGATACGCAGTATTTT. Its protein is CASSSLMTGGTDTQYF.